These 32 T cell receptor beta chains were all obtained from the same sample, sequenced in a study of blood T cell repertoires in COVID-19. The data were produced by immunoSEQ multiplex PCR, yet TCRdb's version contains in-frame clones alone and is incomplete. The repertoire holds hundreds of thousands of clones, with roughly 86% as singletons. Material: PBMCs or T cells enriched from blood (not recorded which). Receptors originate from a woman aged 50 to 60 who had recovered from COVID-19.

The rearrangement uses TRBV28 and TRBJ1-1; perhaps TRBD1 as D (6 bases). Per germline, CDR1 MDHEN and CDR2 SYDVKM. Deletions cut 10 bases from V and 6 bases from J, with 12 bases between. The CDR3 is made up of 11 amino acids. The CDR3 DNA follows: TGTGCCACTAGGACAGTTTCTGAAGCTTTCTTT. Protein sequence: CATRTVSEAFF.

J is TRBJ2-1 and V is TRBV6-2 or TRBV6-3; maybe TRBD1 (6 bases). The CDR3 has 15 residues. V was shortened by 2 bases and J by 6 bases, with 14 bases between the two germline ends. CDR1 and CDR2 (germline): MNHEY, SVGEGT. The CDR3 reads CASSYKGEPFNEQFF. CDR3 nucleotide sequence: TGTGCCAGCAGTTACAAGGGGGAGCCCTTCAATGAGCAGTTCTTC.

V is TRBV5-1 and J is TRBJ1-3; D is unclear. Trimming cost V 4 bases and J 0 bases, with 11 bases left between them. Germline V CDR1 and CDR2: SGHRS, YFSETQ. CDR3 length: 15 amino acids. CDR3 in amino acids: CASSHGSNSGNTIYF. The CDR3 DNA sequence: TGCGCCAGCAGCCACGGGTCCAACTCTGGAAACACCATATATTTT.

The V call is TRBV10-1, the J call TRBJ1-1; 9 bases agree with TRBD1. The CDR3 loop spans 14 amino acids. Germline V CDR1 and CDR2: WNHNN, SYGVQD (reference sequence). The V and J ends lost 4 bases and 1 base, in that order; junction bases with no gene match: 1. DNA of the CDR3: TGCGCCAGCAGTGGACAGGGGGAGAACACTGAAGCTTTCTTT. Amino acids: CASSGQGENTEAFF.

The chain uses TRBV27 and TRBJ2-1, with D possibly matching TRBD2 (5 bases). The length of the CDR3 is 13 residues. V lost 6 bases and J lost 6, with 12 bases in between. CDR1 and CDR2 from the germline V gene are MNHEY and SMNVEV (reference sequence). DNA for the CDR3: TGTGCCAGCAGGGAGTGGGCGGGCAATGAGCAGTTCTTC. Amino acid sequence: CASREWAGNEQFF.

This chain's CDR3 is CASSLASGRASDSYNEQFF. For the CDR3, the DNA is TGTGCCAGCAGCTTAGCTAGCGGGAGGGCCTCAGACTCCTACAATGAGCAGTTCTTC. The gene calls are TRBV5-6 and TRBJ2-1; the match to TRBD2 covers 12 bases. Germline V gene lookup returns CDR1 SGHDT and CDR2 YYEEEE. This CDR3 comprises 19 residues. With V trimmed by 2 bases and J by 0 bases, 9 bases remained unmatched.

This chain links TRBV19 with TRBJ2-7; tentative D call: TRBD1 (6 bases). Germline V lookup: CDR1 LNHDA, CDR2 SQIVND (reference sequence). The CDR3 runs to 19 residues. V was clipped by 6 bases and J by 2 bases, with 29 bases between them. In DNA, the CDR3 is TGTGCCAGTAGCATGGAAAATCGAGGGACCCCGACAGGACCCTACGAGCAGTACTTC. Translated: CASSMENRGTPTGPYEQYF.

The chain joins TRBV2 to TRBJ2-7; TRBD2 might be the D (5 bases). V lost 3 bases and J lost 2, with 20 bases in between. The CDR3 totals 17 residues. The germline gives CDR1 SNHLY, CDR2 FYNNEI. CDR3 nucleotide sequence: TGTGCCAGCAGTGAGGGAGTTGGGGTTGAGATCGCCTACGAGCAGTACTTC. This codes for CASSEGVGVEIAYEQYF.

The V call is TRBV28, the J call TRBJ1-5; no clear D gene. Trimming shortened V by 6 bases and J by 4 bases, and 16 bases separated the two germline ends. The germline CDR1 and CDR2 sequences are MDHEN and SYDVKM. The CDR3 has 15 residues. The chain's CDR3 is CASRELTVSNQPQHF. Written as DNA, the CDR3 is TGTGCCAGCAGGGAGTTGACGGTCTCAAATCAGCCCCAGCATTTT.

The CDR3 region has the DNA TGTGCCAGCAGCCGGGGACAGGGGGCGAACACTGAAGCTTTCTTT. Translating gives CASSRGQGANTEAFF. The J gene is TRBJ1-1, the V gene TRBV7-2; 12 positions match TRBD1. The V and J ends lost 5 bases and 1 base, in that order; junction bases with no gene match: 2. The CDR3 runs to 15 residues. Germline CDR1 reads SGHTA; CDR2 reads FQGNSA.

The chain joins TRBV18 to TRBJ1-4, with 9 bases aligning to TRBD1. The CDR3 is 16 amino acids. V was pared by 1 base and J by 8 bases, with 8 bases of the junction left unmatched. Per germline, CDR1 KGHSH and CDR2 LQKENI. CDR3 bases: TGTGCCAGCTCACCACTAATTCGGGACAGGGAAGAAAAACTGTTTTTT. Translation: CASSPLIRDREEKLFF.

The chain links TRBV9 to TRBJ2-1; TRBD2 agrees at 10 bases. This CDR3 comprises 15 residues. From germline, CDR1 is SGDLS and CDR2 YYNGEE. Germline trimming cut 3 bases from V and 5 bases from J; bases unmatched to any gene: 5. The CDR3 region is CASSGLSGGNNEQFF. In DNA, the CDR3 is TGTGCCAGCAGCGGGCTTAGCGGGGGGAACAATGAGCAGTTCTTC. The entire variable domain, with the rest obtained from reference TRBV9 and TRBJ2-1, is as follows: DSGVTQTPKHLITATGQRVTLRCSPRSGDLSVYWYQQSLDQGLQFLIQYYNGEERAKGNILERFSAQQFPDLHSELNLSSLELGDSALYFCASSGLSGGNNEQFFGPGTRLTVL.

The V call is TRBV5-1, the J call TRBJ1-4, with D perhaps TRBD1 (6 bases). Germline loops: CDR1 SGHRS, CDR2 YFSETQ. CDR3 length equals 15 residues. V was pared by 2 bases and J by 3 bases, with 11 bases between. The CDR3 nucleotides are TGCGCCAGCAGCTTCAAACAGGGTGCTAATGAAAAACTGTTTTTT. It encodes CASSFKQGANEKLFF. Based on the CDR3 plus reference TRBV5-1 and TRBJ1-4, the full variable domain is KAGVTQTPRYLIKTRGQQVTLSCSPISGHRSVSWYQQTPGQGLQFLFEYFSETQRNKGNFPGRFSGRQFSNSRSEMNVSTLELGDSALYLCASSFKQGANEKLFFGSGTQLSVL.

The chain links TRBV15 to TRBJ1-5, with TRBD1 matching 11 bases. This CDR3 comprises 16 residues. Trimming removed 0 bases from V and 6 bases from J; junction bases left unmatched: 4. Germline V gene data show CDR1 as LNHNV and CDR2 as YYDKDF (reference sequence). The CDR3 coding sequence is TGTGCCACCAGCAGAGACTCGGGACAGGGGGGTCAGCCCCAGCATTTT. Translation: CATSRDSGQGGQPQHF.

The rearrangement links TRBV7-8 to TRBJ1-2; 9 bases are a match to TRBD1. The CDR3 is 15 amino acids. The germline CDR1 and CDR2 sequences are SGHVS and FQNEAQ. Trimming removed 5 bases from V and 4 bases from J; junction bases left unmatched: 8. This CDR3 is CASSIRTGVGYGYTF. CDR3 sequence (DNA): TGTGCCAGCAGCATCAGGACAGGGGTAGGCTATGGCTACACCTTC.

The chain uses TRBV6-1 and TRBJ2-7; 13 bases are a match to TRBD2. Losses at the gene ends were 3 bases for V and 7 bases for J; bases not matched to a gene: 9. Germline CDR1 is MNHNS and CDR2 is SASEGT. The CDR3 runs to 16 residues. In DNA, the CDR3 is TGTGCCAGCAGTGATCTCGGGACTAGCGGGGCCCTAGAGCAGTACTTC. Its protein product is CASSDLGTSGALEQYF.

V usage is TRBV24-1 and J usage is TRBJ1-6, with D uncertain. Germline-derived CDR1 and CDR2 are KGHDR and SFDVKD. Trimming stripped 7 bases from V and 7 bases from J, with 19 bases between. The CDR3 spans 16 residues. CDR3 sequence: CATRLAWSEGNSPLHF. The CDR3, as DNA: TGTGCCACCAGGTTGGCATGGTCGGAGGGAAATTCACCCCTCCACTTT.

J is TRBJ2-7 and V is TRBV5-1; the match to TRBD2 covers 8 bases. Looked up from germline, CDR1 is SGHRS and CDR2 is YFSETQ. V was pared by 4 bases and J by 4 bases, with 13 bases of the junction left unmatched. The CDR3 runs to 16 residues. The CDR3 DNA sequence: TGCGCCAGCAGCCCTCCTAGGAGCGGGAGCTTGTACGAGCAGTACTTC. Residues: CASSPPRSGSLYEQYF.

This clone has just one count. CDR3 residues: CAWSEWGDQPQHF. CDR3 coding DNA: TGTGCCTGGAGTGAGTGGGGAGATCAGCCCCAGCATTTT. The chain links TRBV30 to TRBJ1-5; D is undetermined. V dropped 1 base and J dropped 5 bases, with 9 bases sitting between them. The germline V gene has CDR1 GTSNPN and CDR2 SVGIG (reference sequence). CDR3 length equals 13 residues.

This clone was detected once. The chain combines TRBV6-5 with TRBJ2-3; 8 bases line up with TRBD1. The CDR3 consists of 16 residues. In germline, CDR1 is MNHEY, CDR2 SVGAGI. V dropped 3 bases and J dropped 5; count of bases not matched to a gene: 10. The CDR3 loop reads CASSYSGQGARDTQYF. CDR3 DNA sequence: TGTGCCAGCAGTTATTCCGGACAGGGCGCAAGAGATACGCAGTATTTT.

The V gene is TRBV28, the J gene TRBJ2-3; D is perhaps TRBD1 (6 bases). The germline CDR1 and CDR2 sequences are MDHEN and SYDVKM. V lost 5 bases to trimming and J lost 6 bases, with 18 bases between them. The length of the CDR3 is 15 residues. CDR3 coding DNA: TGTGCCAGCAGTCCATCAGGGGCAGGGACGGATACGCAGTATTTT. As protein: CASSPSGAGTDTQYF.

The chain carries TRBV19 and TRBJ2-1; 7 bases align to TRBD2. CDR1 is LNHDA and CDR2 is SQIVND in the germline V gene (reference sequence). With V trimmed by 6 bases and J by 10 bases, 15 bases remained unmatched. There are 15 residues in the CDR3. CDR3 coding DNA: TGTGCCAGTAGCGACGGGACTATCACCATAGAAGAGCAGTTCTTC. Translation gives CASSDGTITIEEQFF.

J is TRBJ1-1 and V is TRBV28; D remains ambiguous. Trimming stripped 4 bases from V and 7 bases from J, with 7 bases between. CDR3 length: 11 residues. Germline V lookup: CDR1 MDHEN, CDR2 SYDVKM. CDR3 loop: CASSSTREAFF. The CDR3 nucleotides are TGTGCCAGCAGTTCAACACGTGAAGCTTTCTTT. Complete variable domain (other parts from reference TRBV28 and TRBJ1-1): DVKVTQSSRYLVKRTGEKVFLECVQDMDHENMFWYRQDPGLGLRLIYFSYDVKMKEKGDIPEGYSVSREKKERFSLILESASTNQTSMYLCASSSTREAFFGQGTRLTVV.

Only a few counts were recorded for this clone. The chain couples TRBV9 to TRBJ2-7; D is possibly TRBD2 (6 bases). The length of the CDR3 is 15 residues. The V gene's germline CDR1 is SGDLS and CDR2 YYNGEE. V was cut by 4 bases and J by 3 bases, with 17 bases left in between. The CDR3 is CASSPSGGFVYEQYF. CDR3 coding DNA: TGTGCCAGCAGCCCGAGCGGAGGGTTTGTCTACGAGCAGTACTTC. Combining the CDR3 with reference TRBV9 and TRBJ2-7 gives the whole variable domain DSGVTQTPKHLITATGQRVTLRCSPRSGDLSVYWYQQSLDQGLQFLIQYYNGEERAKGNILERFSAQQFPDLHSELNLSSLELGDSALYFCASSPSGGFVYEQYFGPGTRLTVT.

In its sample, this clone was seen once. The CDR3 DNA is TGTGCCAGCAGCACCCAACAGGGGTGGACTGAAGCTTTCTTT. It specifies CASSTQQGWTEAFF. The rearrangement joins TRBV11-2 to TRBJ1-1; 7 bases are shared with TRBD1. Germline trimming cut 5 bases from V and 5 bases from J; bases unmatched to any gene: 8. The CDR3 totals 14 residues. Germline V CDR1 and CDR2: SGHAT, FQNNGV.

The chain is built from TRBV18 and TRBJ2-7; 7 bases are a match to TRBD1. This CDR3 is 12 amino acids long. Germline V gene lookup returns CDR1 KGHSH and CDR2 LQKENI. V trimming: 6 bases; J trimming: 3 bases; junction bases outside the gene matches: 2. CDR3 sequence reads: CASSGQIYEQYF. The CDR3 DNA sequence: TGTGCCAGCTCGGGACAGATCTACGAGCAGTACTTC.

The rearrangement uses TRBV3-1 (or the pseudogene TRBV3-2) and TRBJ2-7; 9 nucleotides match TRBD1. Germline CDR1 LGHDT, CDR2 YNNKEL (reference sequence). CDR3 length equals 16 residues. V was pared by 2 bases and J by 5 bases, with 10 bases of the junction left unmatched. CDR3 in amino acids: CASSQIPTGGSDEQYF. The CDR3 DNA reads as TGTGCCAGCAGCCAAATACCGACAGGGGGGTCCGACGAGCAGTACTTC.

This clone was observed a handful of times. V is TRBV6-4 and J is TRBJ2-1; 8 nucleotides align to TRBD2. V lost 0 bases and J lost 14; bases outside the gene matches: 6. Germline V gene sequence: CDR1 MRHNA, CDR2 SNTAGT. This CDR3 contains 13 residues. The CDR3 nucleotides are TGTGCCAGCAGTGACTCAGGGACTAGGGAGAAGTTCTTC. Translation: CASSDSGTREKFF.

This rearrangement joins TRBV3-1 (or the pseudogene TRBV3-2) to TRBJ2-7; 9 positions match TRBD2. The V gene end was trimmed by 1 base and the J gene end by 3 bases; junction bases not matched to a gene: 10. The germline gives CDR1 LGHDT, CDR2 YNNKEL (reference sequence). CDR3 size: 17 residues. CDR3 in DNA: TGTGCCAGCAGCCAAGTCTCGGGTAGCGGGAGTGGCTACGAGCAGTACTTC. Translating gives CASSQVSGSGSGYEQYF.

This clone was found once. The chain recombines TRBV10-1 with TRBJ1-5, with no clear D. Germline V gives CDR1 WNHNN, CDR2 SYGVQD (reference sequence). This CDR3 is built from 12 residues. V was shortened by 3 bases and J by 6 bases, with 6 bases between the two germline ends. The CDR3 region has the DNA TGCGCCAGCAGTGACTCAGGTCAGCCCCAGCATTTT. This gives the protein CASSDSGQPQHF.

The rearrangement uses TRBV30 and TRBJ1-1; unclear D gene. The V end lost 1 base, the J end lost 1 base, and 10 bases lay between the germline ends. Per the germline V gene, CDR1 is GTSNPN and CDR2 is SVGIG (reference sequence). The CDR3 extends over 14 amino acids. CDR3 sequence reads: CAWSGVPRNTEAFF. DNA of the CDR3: TGTGCCTGGAGTGGCGTACCAAGGAACACTGAAGCTTTCTTT.

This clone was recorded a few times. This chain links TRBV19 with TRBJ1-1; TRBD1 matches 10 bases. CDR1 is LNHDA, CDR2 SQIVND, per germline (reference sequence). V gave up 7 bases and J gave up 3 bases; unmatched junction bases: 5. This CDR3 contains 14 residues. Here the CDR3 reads CASIPTGGYTEAFF. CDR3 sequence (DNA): TGTGCCAGTATTCCGACAGGGGGCTACACTGAAGCTTTCTTT.